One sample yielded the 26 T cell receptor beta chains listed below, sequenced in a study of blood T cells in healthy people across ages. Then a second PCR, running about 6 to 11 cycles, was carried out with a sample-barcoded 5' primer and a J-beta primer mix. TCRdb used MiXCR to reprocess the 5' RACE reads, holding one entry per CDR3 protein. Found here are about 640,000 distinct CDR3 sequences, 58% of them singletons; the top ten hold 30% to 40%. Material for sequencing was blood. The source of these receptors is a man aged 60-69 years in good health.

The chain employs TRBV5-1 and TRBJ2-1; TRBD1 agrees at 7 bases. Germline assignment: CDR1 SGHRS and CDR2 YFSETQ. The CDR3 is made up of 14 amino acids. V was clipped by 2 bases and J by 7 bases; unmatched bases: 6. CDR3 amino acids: CASSLDRVGNEQFF. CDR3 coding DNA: TGCGCCAGCAGCTTAGACAGGGTTGGGAATGAGCAGTTCTTC.

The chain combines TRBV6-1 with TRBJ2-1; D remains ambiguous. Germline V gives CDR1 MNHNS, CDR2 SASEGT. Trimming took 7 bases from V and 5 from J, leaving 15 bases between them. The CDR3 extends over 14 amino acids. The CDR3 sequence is CASNSVGNNNEQFF. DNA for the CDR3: TGTGCCAGCAATTCGGTAGGCAATAACAATGAGCAGTTCTTC.

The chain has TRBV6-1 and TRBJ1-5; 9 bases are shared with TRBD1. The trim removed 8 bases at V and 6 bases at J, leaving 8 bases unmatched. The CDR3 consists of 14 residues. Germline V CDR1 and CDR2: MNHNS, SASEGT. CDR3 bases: TGTGCCAGCGGACGACAGGGGGTGGGTCAGCCCCAGCATTTT. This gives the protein CASGRQGVGQPQHF.

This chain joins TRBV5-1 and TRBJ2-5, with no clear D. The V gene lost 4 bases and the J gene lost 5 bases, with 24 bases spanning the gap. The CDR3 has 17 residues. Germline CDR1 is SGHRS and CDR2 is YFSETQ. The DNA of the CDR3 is TGCGCCAGCAGCCGCAGCATCGGCGGCGGTACAGCGGAGACCCAGTACTTC. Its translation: CASSRSIGGGTAETQYF.

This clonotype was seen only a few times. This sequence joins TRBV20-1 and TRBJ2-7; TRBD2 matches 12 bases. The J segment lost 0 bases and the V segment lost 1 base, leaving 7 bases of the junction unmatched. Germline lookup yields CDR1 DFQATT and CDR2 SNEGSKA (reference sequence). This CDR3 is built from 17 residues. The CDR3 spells CSARGTSGDLLSYEQYF. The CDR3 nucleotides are TGCAGTGCTAGAGGGACTAGCGGGGACCTGCTCTCCTACGAGCAGTACTTC.

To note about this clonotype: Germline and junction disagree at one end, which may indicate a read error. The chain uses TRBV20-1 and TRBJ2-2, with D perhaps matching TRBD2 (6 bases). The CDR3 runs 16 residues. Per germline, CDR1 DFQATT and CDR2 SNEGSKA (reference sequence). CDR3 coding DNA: TGCAGTGCCAGAGATGTGGCGGAGGGGACCACCGGGGAGCTGTTTTTT. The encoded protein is CSARDVAEGTTGELFF.

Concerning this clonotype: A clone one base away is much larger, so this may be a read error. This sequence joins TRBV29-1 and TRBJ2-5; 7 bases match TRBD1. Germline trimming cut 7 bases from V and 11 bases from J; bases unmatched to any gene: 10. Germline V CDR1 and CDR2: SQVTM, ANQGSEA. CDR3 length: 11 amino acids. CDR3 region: CSADRANEQYF. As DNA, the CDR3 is TGCAGCGCCGACAGGGCCAATGAGCAGTACTTC. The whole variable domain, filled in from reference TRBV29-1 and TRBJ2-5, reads SAVISQKPSRDICQRGTSLTIQCQVDSQVTMMFWYRQQPGQSLTLIATANQGSEATYESGFVIDKFPISRPNLTFSTLTVSNMSPEDSSIYLCSADRANEQYFGPGTRLLVL.

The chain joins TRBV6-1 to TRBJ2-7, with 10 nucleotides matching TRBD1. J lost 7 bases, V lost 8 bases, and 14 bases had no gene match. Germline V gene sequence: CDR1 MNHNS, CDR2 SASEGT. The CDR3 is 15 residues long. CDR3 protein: CASQVGTGVNNEQYF. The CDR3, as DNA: TGTGCCAGCCAAGTCGGGACAGGGGTAAACAATGAGCAGTACTTC.

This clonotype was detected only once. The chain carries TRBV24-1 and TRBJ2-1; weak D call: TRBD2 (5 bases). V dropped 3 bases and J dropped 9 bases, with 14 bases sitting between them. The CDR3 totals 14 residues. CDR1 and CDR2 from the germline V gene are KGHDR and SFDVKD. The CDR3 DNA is TGTGCCACCAGTGATCCCCGGGGTCCTAGTGAGCAGTTCTTC. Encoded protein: CATSDPRGPSEQFF.

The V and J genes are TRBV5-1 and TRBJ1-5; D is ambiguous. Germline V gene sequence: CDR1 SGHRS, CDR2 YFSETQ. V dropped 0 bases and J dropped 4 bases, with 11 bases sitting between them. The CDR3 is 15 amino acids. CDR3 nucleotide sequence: TGCGCCAGCAGCTTGGGCGGGTCGGGGAATCAGCCCCAGCATTTT. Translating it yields CASSLGGSGNQPQHF.

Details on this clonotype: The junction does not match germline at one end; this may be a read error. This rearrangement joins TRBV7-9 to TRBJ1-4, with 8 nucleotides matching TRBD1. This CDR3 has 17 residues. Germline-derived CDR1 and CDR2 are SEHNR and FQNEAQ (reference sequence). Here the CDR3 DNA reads TGTGCCAGTAGCTTAGAATCAGGGGGCAGACCGAATGAAAAACTGTTTTTT. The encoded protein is CASSLESGGRPNEKLFF.

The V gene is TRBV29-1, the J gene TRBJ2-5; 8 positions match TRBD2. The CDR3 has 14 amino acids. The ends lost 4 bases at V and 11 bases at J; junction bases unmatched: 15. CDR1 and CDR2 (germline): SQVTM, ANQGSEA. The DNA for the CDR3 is TGCAGCGTTGGGCTAGCGGGCCCCTTGTATGAGCAGTACTTC. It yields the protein CSVGLAGPLYEQYF.

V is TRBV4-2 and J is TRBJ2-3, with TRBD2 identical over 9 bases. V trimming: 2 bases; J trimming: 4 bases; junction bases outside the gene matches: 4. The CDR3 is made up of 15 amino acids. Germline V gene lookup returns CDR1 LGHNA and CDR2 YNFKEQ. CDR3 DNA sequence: TGTGCCAGCAGCCAACGGACTAGCGCATCAGATACGCAGTATTTT. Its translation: CASSQRTSASDTQYF.

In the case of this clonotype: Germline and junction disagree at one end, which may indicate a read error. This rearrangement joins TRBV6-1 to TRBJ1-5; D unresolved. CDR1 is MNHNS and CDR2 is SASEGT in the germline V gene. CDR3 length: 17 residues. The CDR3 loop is CASSPWRFGNSNRPQHF. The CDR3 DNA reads TGTGCCAGCTCCCCATGGCGGTTTGGGAATAGCAATCGGCCCCAGCATTTT.

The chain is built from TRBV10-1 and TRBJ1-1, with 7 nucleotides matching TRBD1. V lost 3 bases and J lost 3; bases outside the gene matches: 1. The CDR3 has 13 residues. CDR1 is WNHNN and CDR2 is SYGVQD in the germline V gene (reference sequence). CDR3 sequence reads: CASSDQGDTEAFF. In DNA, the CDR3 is TGCGCCAGCAGTGACCAGGGGGACACTGAAGCTTTCTTT.

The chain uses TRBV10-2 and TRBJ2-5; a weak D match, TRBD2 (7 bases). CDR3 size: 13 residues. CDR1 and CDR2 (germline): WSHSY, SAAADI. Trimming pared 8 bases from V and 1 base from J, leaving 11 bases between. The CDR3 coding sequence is TGCGCCAGCGGAAGGGGGGGCCAAGAGACCCAGTACTTC. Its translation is CASGRGGQETQYF.

The CDR3 nucleotides are TGTGCCAGCAGCCTCGGGGGCAGGGGCGGCGGCTACACCTTC. It translates to CASSLGGRGGGYTF. V and J are TRBV7-2 and TRBJ1-2, with D perhaps TRBD1 (6 bases). CDR3 length equals 14 residues. The germline gives CDR1 SGHTA, CDR2 FQGNSA. V dropped 5 bases and J dropped 8 bases, with 18 bases sitting between them.

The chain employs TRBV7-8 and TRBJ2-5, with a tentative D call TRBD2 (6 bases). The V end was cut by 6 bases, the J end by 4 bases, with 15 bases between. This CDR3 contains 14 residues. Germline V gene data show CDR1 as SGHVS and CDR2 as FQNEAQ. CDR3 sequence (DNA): TGTGCCAGCAGTCCCATCGGGGGAGGAGAGACCCAGTACTTC. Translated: CASSPIGGGETQYF.

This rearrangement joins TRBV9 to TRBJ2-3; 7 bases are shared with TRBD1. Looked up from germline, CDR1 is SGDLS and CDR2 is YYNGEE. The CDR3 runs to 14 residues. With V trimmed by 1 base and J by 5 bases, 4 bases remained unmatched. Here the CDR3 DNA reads TGTGCCAGCAGCGTACAGGGGGAACGAGATACGCAGTATTTT. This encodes CASSVQGERDTQYF.

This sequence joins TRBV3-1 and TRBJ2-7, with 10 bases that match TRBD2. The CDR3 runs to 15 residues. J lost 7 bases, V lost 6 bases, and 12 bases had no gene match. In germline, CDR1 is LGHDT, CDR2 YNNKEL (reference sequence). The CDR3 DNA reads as TGTGCCAGCAGGAAAGCGGGGGGGCTTTCCGAAGAGCAGTACTTC. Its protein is CASRKAGGLSEEQYF.

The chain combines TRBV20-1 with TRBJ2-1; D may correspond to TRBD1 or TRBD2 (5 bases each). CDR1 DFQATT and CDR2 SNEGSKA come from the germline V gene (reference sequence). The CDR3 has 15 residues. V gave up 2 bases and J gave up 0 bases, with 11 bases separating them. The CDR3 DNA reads TGCAGTGCTAGATTGGTGGGGGACTCCTACAATGAGCAGTTCTTC. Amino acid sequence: CSARLVGDSYNEQFF.

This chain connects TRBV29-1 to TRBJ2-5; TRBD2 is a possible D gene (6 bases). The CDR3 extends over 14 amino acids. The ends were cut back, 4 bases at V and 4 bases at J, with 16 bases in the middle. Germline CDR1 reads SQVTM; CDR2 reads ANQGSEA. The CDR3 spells CSVGEATYPETQYF. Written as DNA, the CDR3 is TGCAGCGTTGGGGAGGCAACCTACCCAGAGACCCAGTACTTC.

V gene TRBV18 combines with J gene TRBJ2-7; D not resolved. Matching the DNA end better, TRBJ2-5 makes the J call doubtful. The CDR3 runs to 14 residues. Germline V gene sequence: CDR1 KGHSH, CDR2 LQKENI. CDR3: CASSPKTTVETQYF. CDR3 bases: TGTGCCAGCTCACCAAAAACTACCGTGGAGACCCAGTACTTC.

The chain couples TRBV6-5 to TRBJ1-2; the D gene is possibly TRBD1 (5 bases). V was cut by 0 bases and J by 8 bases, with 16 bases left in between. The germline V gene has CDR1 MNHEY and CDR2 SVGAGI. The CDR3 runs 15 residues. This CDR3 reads CASSYSTPQGAGYTF. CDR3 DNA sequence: TGTGCCAGCAGTTACTCGACTCCTCAGGGAGCAGGCTACACCTTC.

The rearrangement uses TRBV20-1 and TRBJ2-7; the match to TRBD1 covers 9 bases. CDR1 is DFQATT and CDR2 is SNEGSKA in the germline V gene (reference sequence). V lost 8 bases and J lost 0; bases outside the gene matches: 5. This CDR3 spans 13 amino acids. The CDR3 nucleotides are TGCAGTTGCGGGACAGGGAGCTCCTACGAGCAGTACTTC. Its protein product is CSCGTGSSYEQYF.

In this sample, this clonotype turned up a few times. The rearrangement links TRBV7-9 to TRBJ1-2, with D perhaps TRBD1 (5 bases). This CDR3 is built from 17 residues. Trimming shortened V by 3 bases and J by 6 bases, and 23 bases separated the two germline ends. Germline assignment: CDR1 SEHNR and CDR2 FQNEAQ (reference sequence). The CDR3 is CASSFAGRLRESHGYTF. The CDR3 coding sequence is TGTGCCAGCAGCTTTGCCGGAAGACTCAGGGAAAGTCATGGCTACACCTTC. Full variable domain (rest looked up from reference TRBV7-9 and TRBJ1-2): DTGVSQNPRHKITKRGQNVTFRCDPISEHNRLYWYRQTLGQGPEFLTYFQNEAQLEKSRLLSDRFSAERPKGSFSTLEIQRTEQGDSAMYLCASSFAGRLRESHGYTFGSGTRLTVV.